Following are 6 T cell receptor beta chains from one sample sequenced in a study of shared clonotypes between healthy human individuals (TCRdb year 2020). The library was prepared using the immunoSEQ multiplex PCR assay. Here the immuneACCESS table is served through TCRdb, limited to in-frame sequences with V and J called. Missing clones are a known gap in these copies; in checked studies unresolved V genes cover under half, and the rest lacks a known reason. This sample comprises about 2 million clones, roughly 96% of them detected only once. Of the sample, around 0.13% falls within the top ten clones. Material: naive CD4+ T cells sorted from blood. This sample's cell subset or site label indicates: CD45RA+ positively selected. These receptors were taken from a man between 18 and 29 years old in good health.

The chain combines TRBV9 with TRBJ2-1, with D possibly TRBD2 on 5 matching bases. The germline V gene encodes CDR1 SGDLS and CDR2 YYNGEE. The CDR3 totals 16 residues. Trimming cost V 7 bases and J 8 bases, with 25 bases left between them. CDR3 sequence (DNA): TGTGCCAGCGGCCCCCAAGCGGAGTTAGAATGGGATGAGCAGTTCTTC. It is translated as CASGPQAELEWDEQFF.

As concerns this clone: This specimen includes other DNA sequences encoding the same CDR3. The V call is TRBV18, the J call TRBJ2-5; 7 bases agree with TRBD1. CDR1 and CDR2 from the germline V gene are KGHSH and LQKENI. The CDR3 consists of 14 residues. Trimming cost V 4 bases and J 2 bases; bases outside gene matches: 4. The CDR3, as DNA: TGTGCCAGCTCACGGACAGGTTTTCAAGAGACCCAGTACTTC. Protein product: CASSRTGFQETQYF. Full variable domain (remainder filled in from reference TRBV18 and TRBJ2-5): NAGVMQNPRHLVRRRGQEARLRCSPMKGHSHVYWYRQLPEEGLKFMVYLQKENIIDESGMPKERFSAEFPKEGPSILRIQQVVRGDSAAYFCASSRTGFQETQYFGPGTRLLVL.

V is TRBV7-9 and J is TRBJ1-1, with D maybe TRBD1 (5 bases). The CDR3 runs to 16 residues. Trimming cost V 4 bases and J 0 bases, with 15 bases left between them. Germline V CDR1 and CDR2: SEHNR, FQNEAQ (reference sequence). CDR3 in DNA: TGTGCCAGCAGCTCCTATTCGGGGCTAATGAACACTGAAGCTTTCTTT. Encoded protein: CASSSYSGLMNTEAFF.

This chain links TRBV4-1 with TRBJ2-1; 11 bases are a match to TRBD2. With 3 bases clipped from V and 5 bases from J, the junction kept 9 bases outside the gene matches. The CDR3 loop spans 17 amino acids. Germline CDR1 reads MGHRA; CDR2 reads YSYEKL. The CDR3 here is CASSQLPTSGGNNEQFF. The CDR3 nucleotides are TGCGCCAGCAGCCAGCTACCCACTAGCGGGGGTAACAATGAGCAGTTCTTC.

The V gene is TRBV28, the J gene TRBJ2-7; unclear D gene. CDR3 length: 13 residues. Trimming took off 8 bases at V and 4 bases at J, with 15 bases between the two ends. In germline, CDR1 is MDHEN, CDR2 SYDVKM. For the CDR3, the DNA is TGTGCCAGCCTAAATCGGTTTCGGTACGAGCAGTACTTC. Translated, it gives CASLNRFRYEQYF. Drawing the rest from reference TRBV28 and TRBJ2-7, the complete variable domain is DVKVTQSSRYLVKRTGEKVFLECVQDMDHENMFWYRQDPGLGLRLIYFSYDVKMKEKGDIPEGYSVSREKKERFSLILESASTNQTSMYLCASLNRFRYEQYFGPGTRLTVT.

The chain links TRBV5-6 to TRBJ1-2; tentatively, D is TRBD1 (5 bases). Germline CDR1 is SGHDT and CDR2 is YYEEEE. This CDR3 has 14 amino acids. V was pared by 4 bases and J by 13 bases, with 23 bases between. The CDR3, as DNA: TGTGCCAGCAGCCCCCTCCGGGGCCTTTCGTTTGGCACCTTC. It is translated as CASSPLRGLSFGTF.